The 15 T cell receptor beta chains presented below share a single source sample, sequenced in a study of resident and recirculating memory T cells in vitiligo. Using immunoSEQ multiplex PCR, the repertoire was profiled, and TCRdb retains in-frame clones only, with some absent. The data contain about 76,000 clones, about 91% of them seen just once; the ten biggest clones take up more than 5%. What was sequenced was blood. The receptor set was obtained from a male donor with vitiligo.

The chain couples TRBV7-3 to TRBJ2-5; possible D gene TRBD2, 6 bases. Trimming left V 5 bases short and J 1 base short, with 11 bases between. This CDR3 has 14 residues. Germline V gene sequence: CDR1 SGHTA, CDR2 FQGTGA. The chain's CDR3 is CASSPGSRQETQYF. CDR3 DNA sequence: TGTGCCAGCAGCCCCGGGAGCCGCCAAGAGACCCAGTACTTC.

J is TRBJ2-7 and V is TRBV5-1; the D gene is possibly TRBD2 (6 bases). The CDR3 runs to 14 residues. Germline CDR1 reads SGHRS; CDR2 reads YFSETQ. Trimming took 0 bases from V and 3 from J, leaving 10 bases between them. Here the CDR3 DNA reads TGCGCCAGCAGCTTGGACGGGGGACGCTACGAGCAGTACTTC. Its translation is CASSLDGGRYEQYF.

The chain uses TRBV5-1 and TRBJ2-1; TRBD2 aligns across 8 bases. The length of the CDR3 is 15 residues. The ends lost 2 bases at V and 7 bases at J; junction bases unmatched: 8. Germline CDR1 SGHRS, CDR2 YFSETQ. CDR3 protein: CASSFISGSGNEQFF. For the CDR3, the DNA is TGCGCCAGCAGCTTTATAAGCGGGAGTGGGAATGAGCAGTTCTTC.

The chain has TRBV11-2 and TRBJ1-2, with D possibly matching TRBD1 (6 bases). V was clipped by 5 bases and J by 7 bases, with 20 bases between them. Germline values: CDR1 SGHAT, CDR2 FQNNGV. The CDR3 has 15 residues. CDR3 bases: TGTGCCAGCAGCCCAGGGTGGGGGGGCGCGGGTGGCTACACCTTC. Translation gives CASSPGWGGAGGYTF.

The rearrangement uses TRBV18 and TRBJ2-1, with a possible D match to TRBD1 (5 bases). Trimming took 3 bases from V and 8 from J, leaving 11 bases between them. This CDR3 spans 13 amino acids. In germline, CDR1 is KGHSH, CDR2 LQKENI. In nucleotides, the CDR3 is TGTGCCAGCTCACCGACCAGGGATCATGAGCAGTTCTTC. This sequence encodes CASSPTRDHEQFF.

This clone was picked up many times. The chain combines TRBV28 with TRBJ2-7; TRBD2 matches at 11 bases. Germline V CDR1 and CDR2: MDHEN, SYDVKM. After removal of 6 bases from V and 7 bases from J, the junction contained 5 bases not matched to a gene. The CDR3 has 13 residues. The CDR3 spells CASRLAGVGEQYF. CDR3 bases: TGTGCCAGCAGACTAGCGGGAGTGGGGGAGCAGTACTTC. Full variable domain (missing parts from reference TRBV28 and TRBJ2-7): DVKVTQSSRYLVKRTGEKVFLECVQDMDHENMFWYRQDPGLGLRLIYFSYDVKMKEKGDIPEGYSVSREKKERFSLILESASTNQTSMYLCASRLAGVGEQYFGPGTRLTVT.

This clone is a singleton in its sample. This rearrangement joins TRBV2 to TRBJ2-2, with 8 bases matching TRBD1. CDR1 is SNHLY, CDR2 FYNNEI, per germline. V shed 5 bases and J 10 bases; nucleotides not matched to a gene: 3. The CDR3 is made up of 12 amino acids. CDR3 coding DNA: TGTGCCAGCAGTCCAGGGGGCGTGGAGCTGTTTTTT. As protein: CASSPGGVELFF.

This clone was seen just once. CDR3 residues: CASSDPPREQYF. In DNA, the CDR3 is TGTGCCAGCAGCGACCCCCCTAGGGAGCAGTACTTC. The J gene is TRBJ2-7, the V gene TRBV7-6; D remains unclear. The germline CDR1 and CDR2 sequences are SGHVS and FNYEAQ. Trimming removed 5 bases at V and 7 bases at J, with 12 bases between. The CDR3 totals 12 residues. The full variable domain, completed using reference TRBV7-6 and TRBJ2-7, is GAGVSQSPRYKVTKRGQDVALRCDPISGHVSLYWYRQALGQGPEFLTYFNYEAQQDKSGLPNDRFSAERPEGSISTLTIQRTEQRDSAMYRCASSDPPREQYFGPGTRLTVT.

The chain uses TRBV6-5 and TRBJ1-2; 7 bases match TRBD1. V lost 2 bases and J lost 3; bases outside the gene matches: 0. The CDR3 is 13 amino acids. In germline, CDR1 is MNHEY, CDR2 SVGAGI. In DNA, the CDR3 is TGTGCCAGCAGTTACGGGACAGACTATGGCTACACCTTC. Protein sequence: CASSYGTDYGYTF.

V gene TRBV7-3 combines with J gene TRBJ2-7; 10 bases fit TRBD2. Per the germline V gene, CDR1 is SGHTA and CDR2 is FQGTGA. This CDR3 region has 14 residues. Germline trimming cut 5 bases from V and 3 bases from J; bases unmatched to any gene: 4. In DNA, the CDR3 is TGTGCCAGCAGCATAAGCGGGAGGGGCTACGAGCAGTACTTC. Protein product: CASSISGRGYEQYF. The entire variable domain, with the rest obtained from reference TRBV7-3 and TRBJ2-7, is as follows: GAGVSQTPSNKVTEKGKYVELRCDPISGHTALYWYRQSLGQGPEFLIYFQGTGAADDSGLPNDRFFAVRPEGSVSTLKIQRTERGDSAVYLCASSISGRGYEQYFGPGTRLTVT.

The V call is TRBV7-3, the J call TRBJ2-5, with 9 bases identical to TRBD2. The J segment lost 3 bases and the V segment lost 1 base, leaving 3 bases of the junction unmatched. This CDR3 spans 15 amino acids. The germline V gene has CDR1 SGHTA and CDR2 FQGTGA. Here the CDR3 reads CASSLNGGREETQYF. The CDR3 DNA is TGTGCCAGCAGCTTAAATGGCGGGAGGGAAGAGACCCAGTACTTC.

This chain links TRBV5-1 with TRBJ2-1, with 8 bases fitting TRBD2. Germline V CDR1 and CDR2: SGHRS, YFSETQ. Trimming at V came to 5 bases and at J to 5 bases, leaving 6 bases not matched to a gene. The CDR3 totals 14 residues. DNA of the CDR3: TGCGCCAGCAGGGTGGGTAGCGGGAACAATGAGCAGTTCTTC. It specifies CASRVGSGNNEQFF.

The chain uses TRBV28 and TRBJ2-7, with 7 positions matching TRBD1. The CDR3 runs to 15 residues. The V segment lost 4 bases and the J segment 0 bases; nucleotides outside the gene matches: 6. Germline CDR1 reads MDHEN; CDR2 reads SYDVKM. The CDR3 coding sequence is TGTGCCAGCAGTTCGACAGGGCGCAACTCCTACGAGCAGTACTTC. Translating it yields CASSSTGRNSYEQYF. The full variable domain, its missing parts supplied by reference TRBV28 and TRBJ2-7, is DVKVTQSSRYLVKRTGEKVFLECVQDMDHENMFWYRQDPGLGLRLIYFSYDVKMKEKGDIPEGYSVSREKKERFSLILESASTNQTSMYLCASSSTGRNSYEQYFGPGTRLTVT.

CDR3 sequence: CASSLGTSGSTETQYF. The CDR3 DNA reads TGCGCCAGCAGCTTGGGGACTAGCGGGAGTACGGAGACCCAGTACTTC. The V gene is TRBV5-1, the J gene TRBJ2-5; 13 bases are a match to TRBD2. The V segment lost 0 bases and the J segment 5 bases; nucleotides outside the gene matches: 4. Germline V gene sequence: CDR1 SGHRS, CDR2 YFSETQ. The CDR3 consists of 16 residues.

This clone was counted once. The rearrangement joins TRBV7-2 to TRBJ2-5; TRBD1 matches 7 bases. The CDR3 sequence is 16 residues long. The germline CDR1 and CDR2 sequences are SGHTA and FQGNSA. V lost 2 bases, J lost 3 bases, and 9 bases stayed unmatched. CDR3 protein: CASSLRGPDREETQYF. DNA of the CDR3: TGTGCCAGCAGCTTAAGGGGGCCTGACAGGGAAGAGACCCAGTACTTC. The full variable domain, rest sourced from reference TRBV7-2 and TRBJ2-5, is GAGVSQSPSNKVTEKGKDVELRCDPISGHTALYWYRQSLGQGLEFLIYFQGNSAPDKSGLPSDRFSAERTGGSVSTLTIQRTQQEDSAVYLCASSLRGPDREETQYFGPGTRLLVL.